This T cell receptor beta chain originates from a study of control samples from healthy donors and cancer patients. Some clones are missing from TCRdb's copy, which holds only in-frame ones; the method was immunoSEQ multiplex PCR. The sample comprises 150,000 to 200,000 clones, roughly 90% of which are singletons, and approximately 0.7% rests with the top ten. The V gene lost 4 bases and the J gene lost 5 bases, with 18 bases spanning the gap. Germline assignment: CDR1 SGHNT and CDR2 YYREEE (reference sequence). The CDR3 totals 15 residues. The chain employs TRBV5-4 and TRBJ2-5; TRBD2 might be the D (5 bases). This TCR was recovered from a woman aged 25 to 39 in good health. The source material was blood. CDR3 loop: CASSPEGLAGETQYF. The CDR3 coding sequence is TGTGCCAGCAGCCCTGAGGGTCTAGCAGGCGAGACCCAGTACTTC.